The 21 T cell receptor beta chains below come from one sample, sequenced in a study of spatial heterogeneity in lung cancer. The antigens for these receptors are not known. One entry per CDR3 protein, called by TCRdb with MiXCR from the 5' RACE reads. The data show roughly 15,000 distinct CDR3 sequences, roughly 4.7% seen once. The study, taken as a whole, reports: Counts of expanded intratumoral alpha and beta TCRs tracked tumor mutation counts.

Time point meaning: sample taken at primary tumor resection. Sequencing was performed on lung tumor tissue, taken at surgery. The receptors derive from a female donor with early-stage non-small cell lung cancer.

Turning to this clonotype: This beta chain slipped into a library made for alpha chains as a stray read, so its size is not meaningful. The genes are TRBV10-3 and TRBJ1-2, with D possibly matching TRBD1 (6 bases). The CDR3 is made up of 14 amino acids. Per the germline V gene, CDR1 is ENHRY and CDR2 is SYGVKD. The ends were cut back, 3 bases at V and 3 bases at J, with 11 bases in the middle. This CDR3 reads CAISEQRGDYGYTF. CDR3 nucleotide sequence: TGTGCCATCAGTGAACAGAGGGGGGACTATGGCTACACCTTC.

In its sample, this clonotype was seen many times. The library was built for alpha chains, so this beta chain is an off-target read and its size means little. The chain combines TRBV24-1 with TRBJ2-2; D is ambiguous. This CDR3 contains 15 residues. Germline loops: CDR1 KGHDR, CDR2 SFDVKD. Deletions cut 2 bases from V and 1 base from J, with 7 bases between. The CDR3 here is CATSDYSRNTGELFF. CDR3 in DNA: TGTGCCACCAGTGATTACTCCAGGAACACCGGGGAGCTGTTTTTT.

There are many counts of this clonotype. This beta chain was picked up by a library intended for alpha chains and is off target, so its count carries little meaning. The rearrangement joins TRBV5-1 to TRBJ2-2; 7 positions agree with TRBD2. J was trimmed by 3 bases and V by 5 bases; bases with no gene match: 7. The V gene's germline CDR1 is SGHRS and CDR2 YFSETQ. The CDR3 loop spans 15 amino acids. CDR3 sequence reads: CASRSAGVDTGELFF. CDR3 DNA sequence: TGCGCCAGCAGAAGCGCGGGGGTAGACACCGGGGAGCTGTTTTTT.

Sample share makes this clonotype medium-sized. The size of this beta chain means little, since it is a stray read in a library made for alpha chains. The chain recombines TRBV7-9 with TRBJ1-6, with D hard to call. CDR1 and CDR2 from the germline V gene are SEHNR and FQNEAQ (reference sequence). This CDR3 contains 15 residues. The ends were cut back, 8 bases at V and 0 bases at J, with 11 bases in the middle. Here the CDR3 reads CASAAESSYNSPLHF. In DNA form, the CDR3 reads TGTGCCAGCGCGGCGGAGAGCTCCTATAATTCACCCCTCCACTTT. The complete variable domain, with remaining parts taken from reference TRBV7-9 and TRBJ1-6, reads DTGVSQNPRHKITKRGQNVTFRCDPISEHNRLYWYRQTLGQGPEFLTYFQNEAQLEKSRLLSDRFSAERPKGSFSTLEIQRTEQGDSAMYLCASAAESSYNSPLHFGNGTRLTVT.

This clonotype qualifies as medium-sized (0.01 to 0.1%). This beta chain was picked up by a library intended for alpha chains and is off target, so its count carries little meaning. The V gene is TRBV24-1, the J gene TRBJ2-1, with unresolved D. V gave up 9 bases and J gave up 5 bases, with 16 bases separating them. Per germline, CDR1 KGHDR and CDR2 SFDVKD. CDR3 length: 14 amino acids. The CDR3 sequence is CATADSYRHNEQFF. In nucleotides, the CDR3 is TGTGCCACCGCCGACTCCTATCGACACAATGAGCAGTTCTTC.

This clonotype was observed many times. A library prepared for alpha chains yielded this beta chain as an off-target read; its size is of little meaning. The chain combines TRBV5-4 with TRBJ2-4; no clear D. From germline, CDR1 is SGHNT and CDR2 YYREEE (reference sequence). Trimming cost V 0 bases and J 1 base, with 5 bases left between them. CDR3 size: 14 residues. The CDR3 loop reads CASSLVEAKNIQYF. In nucleotides, the CDR3 is TGTGCCAGCAGCTTGGTAGAGGCCAAAAACATTCAGTACTTC.

This clonotype has ten or more counts. Little can be read into the size of this beta chain, an off-target read in a library designed for alpha chains. This sequence joins TRBV12-3 or TRBV12-4 and TRBJ2-3, with 7 positions matching TRBD1. The CDR3 loop spans 12 amino acids. The J segment lost 10 bases and the V segment lost 7 bases, leaving 8 bases of the junction unmatched. The CDR3: CASNPDRASQYF. Here the CDR3 DNA reads TGTGCCAGCAACCCAGACAGGGCTTCGCAGTATTTT.

This clonotype rates as medium-sized. Little can be read into the size of this beta chain, an off-target read in a library designed for alpha chains. The rearrangement uses TRBV12-3 or TRBV12-4 and TRBJ1-1; D unclear. The CDR3 sequence is 11 residues long. V lost 8 bases and J lost 6, with 10 bases in between. The CDR3: CASGERPEAFF. The CDR3 DNA follows: TGTGCCAGCGGGGAGCGGCCTGAAGCTTTCTTT.

The sample holds many counts of this clonotype. This beta chain is a stray sequence in a library constructed for alpha chains; its clone size is not meaningful. This rearrangement joins TRBV7-2 to TRBJ1-5; 10 bases are shared with TRBD1. The CDR3 runs 14 residues. V shed 5 bases and J 7 bases; nucleotides not matched to a gene: 5. Germline lookup yields CDR1 SGHTA and CDR2 FQGNSA. CDR3 in amino acids: CASSAGQGRQPQHF. Written as DNA, the CDR3 is TGTGCCAGCAGCGCGGGACAGGGGAGACAGCCCCAGCATTTT.

This clonotype was seen repeatedly, ten times or more. The library was designed around alpha chains, so this beta chain is a stray read whose abundance carries little weight. The chain is built from TRBV13 and TRBJ2-7, with TRBD1 matching 7 bases. Per germline, CDR1 PRHDT and CDR2 FYEKMQ (reference sequence). The V and J ends lost 4 bases and 3 bases, in that order; junction bases with no gene match: 12. This CDR3 spans 16 amino acids. The CDR3 sequence is CASSSMTGKNLYEQYF. The CDR3 nucleotides are TGTGCCAGCAGCTCAATGACAGGGAAGAATCTCTACGAGCAGTACTTC.

This clonotype showed up just a few times. The size of this beta chain means little, since it is a stray read in a library made for alpha chains. V gene TRBV29-1 combines with J gene TRBJ2-7; D remains unclear. From germline, CDR1 is SQVTM and CDR2 ANQGSEA. CDR3 length: 13 amino acids. V was cut by 5 bases and J by 2 bases, with 13 bases left in between. The CDR3 protein is CSVLLDGAYEQYF. The DNA of the CDR3 is TGCAGCGTTTTATTGGACGGAGCCTACGAGCAGTACTTC.

This clonotype was seen ten or more times. This beta chain is off target for a library built for alpha chains, so its abundance means little. The chain recombines TRBV7-9 with TRBJ1-3, with D unclear. This CDR3 comprises 14 residues. Trimming took 1 base from V and 2 from J, leaving 6 bases between them. Germline-derived CDR1 and CDR2 are SEHNR and FQNEAQ (reference sequence). CDR3 bases: TGTGCCAGCAGCTTAGGGGTTGCTGGAAACACCATATATTTT. This sequence encodes CASSLGVAGNTIYF. The full variable domain, with the rest looked up from reference TRBV7-9 and TRBJ1-3, is DTGVSQNPRHKITKRGQNVTFRCDPISEHNRLYWYRQTLGQGPEFLTYFQNEAQLEKSRLLSDRFSAERPKGSFSTLEIQRTEQGDSAMYLCASSLGVAGNTIYFGEGSWLTVV.

This clonotype has at least ten counts. In a library made to pick up alpha chains, this beta chain is a stray read with a size that means little. V usage is TRBV7-2 and J usage is TRBJ1-1; no firm D call. CDR1 SGHTA and CDR2 FQGNSA come from the germline V gene. The V gene lost 5 bases and the J gene lost 9 bases, with 10 bases spanning the gap. This CDR3 is 11 amino acids long. CDR3 protein: CASSPQYQAFF. The CDR3 DNA is TGTGCCAGCAGCCCTCAGTATCAAGCTTTCTTT.

Concerning this clonotype itself: For a library built for alpha chains, this beta chain is a stray read; little rests on its size. V is TRBV11-2 and J is TRBJ2-1; D tentatively fits TRBD1 or TRBD2 (7 bases each). This CDR3 comprises 14 residues. The germline V and J ends were trimmed by 5 bases and 7 bases, with 15 bases remaining between them. CDR1 and CDR2 (germline): SGHAT, FQNNGV. CDR3 DNA sequence: TGTGCCAGCAGCCCAGGGGGGGCATTAAATGAGCAGTTCTTC. The encoded protein is CASSPGGALNEQFF. Combining the CDR3 with reference TRBV11-2 and TRBJ2-1 gives the whole variable domain EAGVAQSPRYKIIEKRQSVAFWCNPISGHATLYWYQQILGQGPKLLIQFQNNGVVDDSQLPKDRFSAERLKGVDSTLKIQPAKLEDSAVYLCASSPGGALNEQFFGPGTRLTVL.

This clonotype was seen repeatedly, ten times or more. This beta chain is an unintended read in a library built for alpha chains; its size means little. The chain combines TRBV6-5 with TRBJ2-7, with 7 bases identical to TRBD2. Germline trimming cut 2 bases from V and 2 bases from J; bases unmatched to any gene: 3. Germline V lookup: CDR1 MNHEY, CDR2 SVGAGI. This CDR3 is built from 14 residues. The CDR3, as DNA: TGTGCCAGCAGTTACGCAGGGAGGGCCTACGAGCAGTACTTC. This encodes CASSYAGRAYEQYF.

This clonotype has a count of ten or more. As an off-target read in a library built for alpha chains, this beta chain has a frequency of little significance. This chain connects TRBV11-2 to TRBJ2-4; D ambiguous. Germline V gene lookup returns CDR1 SGHAT and CDR2 FQNNGV. Deletions cut 2 bases from V and 8 bases from J, with 10 bases between. The CDR3 runs to 13 residues. CDR3 coding DNA: TGTGCCAGCAGCTTACGGGTTCGAGACATTCAGTACTTC. This encodes CASSLRVRDIQYF.

This clonotype occurred many times. Since the library was made to target alpha chains, this beta chain is a stray read and its abundance is not meaningful. The CDR3 DNA reads as TGTGCCACCAGTGATCCAAGGACAGGCAACTATGGCTACACCTTC. Its protein product is CATSDPRTGNYGYTF. V is TRBV24-1 and J is TRBJ1-2, with 7 bases identical to TRBD1. The germline gives CDR1 KGHDR, CDR2 SFDVKD. The CDR3 runs 15 residues. Germline trimming cut 3 bases from V and 2 bases from J; bases unmatched to any gene: 5.

This clonotype was recorded at least ten times. The library was prepared for alpha chains; this beta chain is a stray read, so its frequency means little. The genes are TRBV6-6 and TRBJ1-2; perhaps TRBD1 as D (6 bases). The germline V gene has CDR1 MNHNY and CDR2 SVGAGI (reference sequence). CDR3 length: 16 amino acids. Trimming removed 7 bases from V and 8 bases from J, with 26 bases in between. The CDR3 DNA reads as TGTGCCAGCACACCCGGGGGGCAGGCCACTCGGGGAGGCTACACCTTC. It specifies CASTPGGQATRGGYTF.

This clonotype appeared many times. With the library built for alpha chains, this beta chain is off target and its frequency is not meaningful. The chain has TRBV2 and TRBJ2-7; no definite D call. The CDR3 is made up of 12 amino acids. CDR1 is SNHLY and CDR2 is FYNNEI in the germline V gene. Deletions cut 8 bases from V and 2 bases from J, with 10 bases between. CDR3: CASRPETYEQYF. In DNA form, the CDR3 reads TGTGCCAGCCGGCCAGAAACCTACGAGCAGTACTTC. The variable domain in full, with the rest retrieved from reference TRBV2 and TRBJ2-7, is EPEVTQTPSHQVTQMGQEVILRCVPISNHLYFYWYRQILGQKVEFLVSFYNNEISEKSEIFDDQFSVERPDGSNFTLKIRSTKLEDSAMYFCASRPETYEQYFGPGTRLTVT.

Points on this clonotype: One end of the junction fails to match germline, which may point to a read error. Found in a library prepared for alpha chains, this beta chain is an off-target read, and its abundance has little meaning. This rearrangement joins TRBV2 to TRBJ2-1; 8 bases agree with TRBD2. Germline V gene data show CDR1 as SNHLY and CDR2 as FYNNEI. This CDR3 has 19 amino acids. Written as DNA, the CDR3 is TGTGCCAGCAGCAAGGCGGTCGGCGGGGGGTTTCGCACCTACAATGAGCGGTTCTTC. Translating gives CASSKAVGGGFRTYNERFF.

This clonotype has a count of ten or more. This beta chain is off target for a library built for alpha chains, so its abundance means little. The chain combines TRBV7-2 with TRBJ1-1; maybe TRBD1 (5 bases). V lost 1 base and J lost 0, with 12 bases in between. This CDR3 spans 16 amino acids. The V gene's germline CDR1 is SGHTA and CDR2 FQGNSA. The CDR3 protein is CASSLVAGGVNTEAFF. The CDR3 DNA reads as TGTGCCAGCAGCTTAGTCGCGGGGGGTGTGAACACTGAAGCTTTCTTT.